The 26 T cell receptor beta chains below all came from one sample that was sequenced in a study of cytomegalovirus exposure and HLA in healthy donors. Use of 60 Vbeta and 13 Jbeta primers characterized the PCR. Clones were sequenced by immunoSEQ multiplex PCR, and TCRdb holds only the in-frame ones, with some missing. The repertoire includes roughly 200,000 clones, 82% of them detected once, and less than 2% sits in the top ten. Sequencing was performed on PBMCs. The receptors derive from a woman under 30 in good health and CMV-seronegative.

The chain joins TRBV30 to TRBJ1-5; 7 nucleotides align to TRBD1. Trimming removed 3 bases from V and 6 bases from J; junction bases left unmatched: 11. CDR3 length: 15 residues. Germline-derived CDR1 and CDR2 are GTSNPN and SVGIG (reference sequence). The CDR3 protein is CAWSLSGRGLQPQHF. DNA of the CDR3: TGTGCCTGGAGCCTCTCGGGTAGGGGGCTTCAGCCCCAGCATTTT.

CDR3 nucleotides: TGTGCCAGCAGCTTAGTTGTGGCGGACTATGGCTACACCTTC. Translation gives CASSLVVADYGYTF. The chain uses TRBV7-9 and TRBJ1-2; D not certain. This CDR3 region has 14 residues. From germline, CDR1 is SEHNR and CDR2 FQNEAQ (reference sequence). Trimming pared 1 base from V and 3 bases from J, leaving 9 bases between.

CDR3 residues: CASSSYPPSGSTDTQYF. The CDR3 DNA reads as TGTGCCAGTAGTTCCTACCCACCTAGCGGGAGCACAGATACGCAGTATTTT. The chain uses TRBV19 and TRBJ2-3; 8 bases map to TRBD2. CDR3 length equals 17 residues. Germline CDR1 reads LNHDA; CDR2 reads SQIVND (reference sequence). Trimming removed 5 bases from V and 0 bases from J; junction bases left unmatched: 10.

J is TRBJ2-4 and V is TRBV2, with TRBD1 matching 8 bases. The CDR3 contains 13 residues. V was pared by 8 bases and J by 7 bases, with 7 bases of the junction left unmatched. CDR1 is SNHLY and CDR2 is FYNNEI in the germline V gene. The CDR3 nucleotides are TGTGCCAGCCTCGGACAGGGAGGTAACATTCAGTACTTC. Amino acids: CASLGQGGNIQYF.

The sample holds one count of this clone. J is TRBJ2-7 and V is TRBV19; 12 bases are shared with TRBD2. Germline CDR1 and CDR2: LNHDA and SQIVND (reference sequence). CDR3 length equals 17 residues. Trimming at V came to 6 bases and at J to 6 bases, leaving 15 bases not matched to a gene. The CDR3 loop is CASSDITRLAGVGEQYV. DNA for the CDR3: TGTGCCAGTAGCGATATAACCCGACTAGCGGGAGTGGGCGAGCAGTACGTC.

The chain carries TRBV21-1 and TRBJ2-6; TRBD2 is taken as the D call from the table, unchecked against the DNA. TRBV21-1 is labeled a pseudogene. This CDR3 region has 16 residues. The CDR3 protein is CASSKNGEAGANVLTF. CDR3 bases: TGTGCCAGCAGCAAAAATGGCGAGGCTGGGGCCAACGTCCTGACTTTC.

The chain carries TRBV25-1 and TRBJ1-2; possible D gene TRBD1, 6 bases. Germline CDR1 is MGHDK and CDR2 is SYGVNS. Trimming took off 6 bases at V and 12 bases at J, with 17 bases between the two ends. CDR3 size: 12 residues. CDR3 sequence (DNA): TGTGCCAGCAGGGTGGAGGGGGGGAGTCACACCTTC. Translating gives CASRVEGGSHTF.

This clone was recorded only once. Other nucleotide sequences in the sample specify the same CDR3. The rearrangement links TRBV4-3 to TRBJ1-1; D is unresolved. Per germline, CDR1 LGHNA and CDR2 YSLEER. The germline V and J ends were trimmed by 1 base and 2 bases, with 8 bases remaining between them. The CDR3 runs to 14 residues. In DNA, the CDR3 is TGCGCCAGCAGCCAAGTTGGCGGAAACACTGAAGCTTTCTTT. This codes for CASSQVGGNTEAFF.

CDR3 sequence reads: CATQGGLNYGYTF. The CDR3, as DNA: TGTGCCACCCAAGGGGGATTAAACTATGGCTACACCTTC. The chain has TRBV19 and TRBJ1-2, with D possibly TRBD1 on 6 matching bases. The germline V gene encodes CDR1 LNHDA and CDR2 SQIVND (reference sequence). Trimming took 10 bases from V and 2 from J, leaving 14 bases between them. The CDR3 has 13 amino acids.

The chain employs TRBV10-3 and TRBJ2-1, with 13 nucleotides matching TRBD2. The CDR3 contains 14 residues. Germline trimming cut 8 bases from V and 8 bases from J; bases unmatched to any gene: 6. Germline V gives CDR1 ENHRY, CDR2 SYGVKD. Here the CDR3 DNA reads TGTGCCATCGGACTAGCGGGAGACTCTCATGAGCAGTTCTTC. This gives the protein CAIGLAGDSHEQFF.

Turning to this clone: Other DNA variants within this sample encode the same CDR3. This chain connects TRBV18 to TRBJ1-1, with D maybe TRBD1 (6 bases). Trimming pared 6 bases from V and 2 bases from J, leaving 13 bases between. In germline, CDR1 is KGHSH, CDR2 LQKENI. The CDR3 contains 14 residues. CDR3 residues: CASSSDSRNTEAFF. The CDR3 nucleotides are TGTGCCAGCTCGTCGGACAGCAGAAACACTGAAGCTTTCTTT.

This clone was observed a single time. The CDR3 nucleotides are TGCGCCAGCAGCCCGATTAGCTGGACAGAGACGAACACCGGGGAGCTGTTTTTT. Residues: CASSPISWTETNTGELFF. V gene TRBV5-1 combines with J gene TRBJ2-2; D is possibly TRBD1 (6 bases). The CDR3 loop spans 18 amino acids. Trimming cost V 4 bases and J 0 bases, with 19 bases left between them. Germline lookup yields CDR1 SGHRS and CDR2 YFSETQ. The variable domain in full, completed from reference TRBV5-1 and TRBJ2-2, reads KAGVTQTPRYLIKTRGQQVTLSCSPISGHRSVSWYQQTPGQGLQFLFEYFSETQRNKGNFPGRFSGRQFSNSRSEMNVSTLELGDSALYLCASSPISWTETNTGELFFGEGSRLTVL.

V gene TRBV5-4 combines with J gene TRBJ2-5, with no clear D. V was cut by 4 bases and J by 7 bases, with 8 bases left in between. Per the germline V gene, CDR1 is SGHNT and CDR2 is YYREEE (reference sequence). The length of the CDR3 is 11 residues. The CDR3 is CASSRGRTQYF. The DNA of the CDR3 is TGTGCCAGCAGCCGCGGTAGGACCCAGTACTTC.

The rearrangement links TRBV7-2 to TRBJ2-1; D is possibly TRBD1 (5 bases). In germline, CDR1 is SGHTA, CDR2 FQGNSA. V was shortened by 5 bases and J by 0 bases, with 14 bases between the two germline ends. CDR3 length equals 16 residues. CDR3 nucleotides: TGTGCCAGCAGCCCGCAGGGTGGGATCTCCTACAATGAGCAGTTCTTC. It yields the protein CASSPQGGISYNEQFF.

The V gene is TRBV6-6, the J gene TRBJ1-5; TRBD1 aligns across 7 bases. Germline-derived CDR1 and CDR2 are MNHNY and SVGAGI (reference sequence). The CDR3 length is 16 residues. The J segment lost 4 bases and the V segment lost 4 bases, leaving 10 bases of the junction unmatched. CDR3: CASSFLIGTANQPQHF. Written as DNA, the CDR3 is TGTGCCAGCAGTTTCCTTATCGGGACAGCTAATCAGCCCCAGCATTTT.

This clone was recorded only once. The chain carries TRBV7-2 and TRBJ2-1; the match to TRBD2 covers 9 bases. The CDR3 has 17 amino acids. The germline V gene encodes CDR1 SGHTA and CDR2 FQGNSA. Trimming took 5 bases from V and 4 from J; bases not matched to a gene: 12. DNA for the CDR3: TGTGCCAGCAGCCCCAGGGTGGGGACTAGCAATTACAATGAGCAGTTCTTC. Protein product: CASSPRVGTSNYNEQFF.

The rearrangement links TRBV7-9 to TRBJ2-3; maybe TRBD2 (6 bases). The CDR3 sequence is 13 residues long. The V and J ends lost 6 bases and 2 bases respectively, with 9 bases between them. Looked up from germline, CDR1 is SEHNR and CDR2 is FQNEAQ (reference sequence). The CDR3 here is CASRERVTDTQYF. The DNA of the CDR3 is TGTGCCAGCAGAGAGCGGGTCACAGATACGCAGTATTTT.

This chain uses TRBV5-1 with TRBJ2-1; the D gene is possibly TRBD1 (6 bases). Germline V lookup: CDR1 SGHRS, CDR2 YFSETQ. The CDR3 spans 12 residues. The V end lost 3 bases, the J end lost 6 bases, and 7 bases lay between the germline ends. CDR3 coding DNA: TGCGCCAGCAGCTCGGACAGCAATGAGCAGTTCTTC. The encoded protein is CASSSDSNEQFF. Drawing the rest from reference TRBV5-1 and TRBJ2-1, the complete variable domain is KAGVTQTPRYLIKTRGQQVTLSCSPISGHRSVSWYQQTPGQGLQFLFEYFSETQRNKGNFPGRFSGRQFSNSRSEMNVSTLELGDSALYLCASSSDSNEQFFGPGTRLTVL.

The V gene is TRBV4-3, the J gene TRBJ2-3; 8 bases align to TRBD2. The CDR3 consists of 18 residues. J was trimmed by 2 bases and V by 0 bases; bases with no gene match: 10. Germline V gene sequence: CDR1 LGHNA, CDR2 YSLEER. The DNA for the CDR3 is TGCGCCAGCAGCCAAGATGACCCCAGCGGGGGATACACAGATACGCAGTATTTT. It codes for CASSQDDPSGGYTDTQYF.

This sequence joins TRBV20-1 and TRBJ2-5; D possibly corresponds to TRBD1 (5 bases). This CDR3 is 10 amino acids long. The V gene's germline CDR1 is DFQATT and CDR2 SNEGSKA (reference sequence). V lost 3 bases and J lost 13, with 12 bases in between. CDR3 nucleotide sequence: TGCAGTGCTAGGTCAGGGCAGGGGTACTTC. Encoded protein: CSARSGQGYF.

The V and J genes are TRBV2 and TRBJ2-3, with 9 bases fitting TRBD2. With V trimmed by 4 bases and J by 0 bases, 2 bases remained unmatched. In germline, CDR1 is SNHLY, CDR2 FYNNEI. The CDR3 is 15 amino acids. Here the CDR3 DNA reads TGTGCCAGCAGTGGGAGCGGGAGGAGCACAGATACGCAGTATTTT. Its protein product is CASSGSGRSTDTQYF.

CDR3 region: CASRKGLANTGELFF. As DNA, the CDR3 is TGCGCCAGCAGGAAAGGGCTAGCTAACACCGGGGAGCTGTTTTTT. The chain carries TRBV4-1 and TRBJ2-2, with D perhaps matching TRBD2 (5 bases). The V and J ends lost 6 bases and 2 bases respectively, with 13 bases between them. The V gene's germline CDR1 is MGHRA and CDR2 YSYEKL. The CDR3 is made up of 15 amino acids.

This rearrangement joins TRBV6-1 to TRBJ2-5, with D unresolved. The J call may be incorrect, as the DNA end agrees better with TRBJ2-7. Germline loops: CDR1 MNHNS, CDR2 SASEGT. This CDR3 is built from 15 residues. The CDR3 DNA sequence: TGTGCCAGCAGGAAGGCCGTTACGGACTCCTACGAGCAGTACTTC. It encodes CASRKAVTDSYEQYF.

The J gene is TRBJ2-6, the V gene TRBV5-6; maybe TRBD1 (6 bases). V lost 1 base and J 4 bases, leaving 15 bases between the germline ends. Germline V lookup: CDR1 SGHDT, CDR2 YYEEEE. The CDR3 has 17 residues. CDR3 bases: TGTGCCAGCAGCTTGCGGACAGTGCGACCCGGGGCCAACGTCCTGACTTTC. Translating it yields CASSLRTVRPGANVLTF.

This clone has just one count. The gene calls are TRBV9 and TRBJ2-7, with D possibly being TRBD2 (6 bases). The V end was cut by 2 bases, the J end by 0 bases, with 9 bases between. Germline V gene lookup returns CDR1 SGDLS and CDR2 YYNGEE. The CDR3 has 14 amino acids. The CDR3 DNA reads as TGTGCCAGCAGCGTCGGGGGTAGCTCCTACGAGCAGTACTTC. Protein sequence: CASSVGGSSYEQYF.

The chain joins TRBV5-6 to TRBJ2-4; TRBD2 matches 11 bases. CDR1 SGHDT and CDR2 YYEEEE come from the germline V gene. The CDR3 has 18 residues. With V trimmed by 4 bases and J by 2 bases, 11 bases remained unmatched. For the CDR3, the DNA is TGTGCCAGCAGCCCGATTAGCGGGAGGGCCGCGACCAAAAACATTCAGTACTTC. It codes for CASSPISGRAATKNIQYF.